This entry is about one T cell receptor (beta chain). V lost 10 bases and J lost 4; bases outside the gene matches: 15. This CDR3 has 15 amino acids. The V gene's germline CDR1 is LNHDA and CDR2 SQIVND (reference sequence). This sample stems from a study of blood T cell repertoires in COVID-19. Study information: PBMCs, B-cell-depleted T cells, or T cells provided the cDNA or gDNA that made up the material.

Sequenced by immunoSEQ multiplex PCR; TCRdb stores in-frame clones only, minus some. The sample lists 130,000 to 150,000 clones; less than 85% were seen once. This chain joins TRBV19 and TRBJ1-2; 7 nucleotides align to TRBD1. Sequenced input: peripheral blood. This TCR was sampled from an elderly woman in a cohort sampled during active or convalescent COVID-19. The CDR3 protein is CATQDRDRTRYGYTF. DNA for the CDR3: TGTGCCACACAAGACAGGGATAGGACTCGCTATGGCTACACCTTC.